This T cell receptor (beta chain) was sequenced during a study of response to subunit inactivated influenza vaccine. Each CDR3 protein is one row after TCRdb ran MiXCR on the RT-PCR reads. The sample yields around 530,000 distinct CDR3 sequences, 15% to 20% seen once. Study-wide findings and caveats: Few new T cells, the authors suggested, are recruited by each seasonal influenza vaccination.

For this clonotype: Its antigen remains unknown.

From germline, CDR1 is DFQATT and CDR2 SNEGSKA (reference sequence). V shed 6 bases and J 2 bases; nucleotides not matched to a gene: 24. The CDR3 loop spans 20 amino acids. Sample: CD4+ T cells sorted from PBMCs, taken less than 30 months after vaccination. This sequence originates from a man aged 45-69 years who received an inactivated influenza vaccine. The chain carries TRBV20-1 and TRBJ2-7; 11 bases fit TRBD1. The CDR3, as DNA: TGCAGTGCCTCTGGTCCTATTCCGGGACAGGGGGGGGTACGGGCCTACGAGCAGTACTTC. Protein product: CSASGPIPGQGGVRAYEQYF.